Presented here are 29 T cell receptor beta chains from one specimen sequenced in a study of T cell repertoires in cytomegalovirus infection. What these receptors recognize is not known. Each CDR3 protein is one row after TCRdb ran MiXCR on the reads. The table records approximately 1,000,000 distinct CDR3 sequences, approximately 33% of them present only once. The starting material was cultured CD8+ T cells from PBMCs, obtained from culture after CMV antigen stimulation. These receptors came from a human donor in good health (CMV status not recorded). Some clones in this sample may be carry-over from other donors' samples.

V is TRBV20-1 and J is TRBJ1-1; D unresolved. Germline V lookup: CDR1 DFQATT, CDR2 SNEGSKA (reference sequence). V was cut by 5 bases and J by 11 bases, with 15 bases left in between. The CDR3 is 11 residues long. CDR3 in DNA: TGCAGTGCTCCGTGGGGTCGTCAGGCTTTCTTT. Its protein product is CSAPWGRQAFF.

A few counts support this clonotype. DNA of the CDR3: TGTGCCAGCAGACCGAGCGGGGGGTTTGACAATGAGCAGTTCTTC. This gives the protein CASRPSGGFDNEQFF. The rearrangement joins TRBV12-3 or TRBV12-4 to TRBJ2-1; 9 nucleotides line up with TRBD2. Trimming removed 6 bases from V and 5 bases from J; junction bases left unmatched: 8. This CDR3 has 15 amino acids.

This clonotype was counted many times. The chain recombines TRBV10-3 with TRBJ2-3; 12 nucleotides match TRBD2. Per the germline V gene, CDR1 is ENHRY and CDR2 is SYGVKD. The junction had 12 bases not matched to a gene; V was cut back by 1 base and J by 1 base. CDR3 length: 20 residues. The CDR3 sequence: CAISELEAGTSGSRTDTQYF. As DNA, the CDR3 is TGTGCCATCAGTGAGTTGGAAGCCGGGACTAGCGGGTCCCGCACAGATACGCAGTATTTT.

This clonotype was detected a few times. The chain joins TRBV4-3 to TRBJ1-2, with 8 bases matching TRBD1. The germline CDR1 and CDR2 sequences are LGHNA and YSLEER. V was pared by 2 bases and J by 8 bases, with 16 bases of the junction left unmatched. The CDR3 is 17 residues long. The CDR3 sequence is CASSQYSTRQGAKGYTF. The CDR3 region has the DNA TGCGCCAGCAGCCAATACTCCACGCGGCAGGGGGCGAAAGGCTACACCTTC.

This clonotype was counted between two and nine times. CDR3 amino acids: CASSKPKGQASNTGELFF. The CDR3 nucleotides read TGTGCCAGCAGCAAACCAAAAGGACAGGCGTCGAACACCGGGGAGCTGTTTTTT. This chain uses TRBV7-9 with TRBJ2-2; 7 bases are a match to TRBD1. The CDR3 sequence is 18 residues long. V lost 5 bases to trimming and J lost 0 bases; unmatched junction nucleotides: 12. Germline V gives CDR1 SEHNR, CDR2 FQNEAQ (reference sequence).

This clonotype has only a few counts. The chain has TRBV7-8 and TRBJ2-1; TRBD2 agrees at 11 bases. The CDR3 runs to 17 residues. V dropped 7 bases and J dropped 0; count of bases not matched to a gene: 8. The germline gives CDR1 SGHVS, CDR2 FQNEAQ. CDR3 region: CASTESSGGVSYNEQFF. The DNA for the CDR3 is TGTGCCAGCACCGAAAGTAGCGGGGGGGTCTCCTACAATGAGCAGTTCTTC.

In this sample, this clonotype turned up a few times. The chain links TRBV10-3 to TRBJ2-3; a possible D gene is TRBD2 (7 bases). The CDR3 loop spans 17 amino acids. V was cut by 0 bases and J by 2 bases, with 15 bases left in between. Per the germline V gene, CDR1 is ENHRY and CDR2 is SYGVKD. The CDR3 DNA reads as TGTGCCATCAGTGAGTCGAACGGGGGGCTCGTCACAGATACGCAGTATTTT. Its protein product is CAISESNGGLVTDTQYF.

As for this clonotype: The conserved closing phenylalanine or tryptophan is absent in this CDR3, likely reflecting a read error. DNA for the CDR3: TGCGCCAGCAGCCTAAGACAGCCAGATACGCAGTATTCT. It translates to CASSLRQPDTQYS. The gene calls are TRBV4-1 and TRBJ2-3, with TRBD1 as a possible D gene (5 bases). Germline V gene sequence: CDR1 MGHRA, CDR2 YSYEKL. V shed 4 bases and J shed 4 bases, with 9 bases lying between them. The CDR3 has 13 residues.

For the CDR3, the DNA is TGTGCCAGCAGTTACTTCAAGGGGACGTGGGGCTACACCTTC. This encodes CASSYFKGTWGYTF. The genes are TRBV6-5 and TRBJ1-2; TRBD1 is a possible D gene (5 bases). Germline CDR1 reads MNHEY; CDR2 reads SVGAGI. Trimming left V 1 base short and J 8 bases short, with 14 bases between. This CDR3 spans 14 amino acids.

In its sample, this clonotype was seen a few times. The rearrangement uses TRBV27 and TRBJ1-6, with a tentative D call TRBD1 (5 bases). Deletions cut 3 bases from V and 2 bases from J, with 11 bases between. There are 16 residues in the CDR3. Germline V gene sequence: CDR1 MNHEY, CDR2 SMNVEV (reference sequence). The DNA of the CDR3 is TGTGCCAGCAGTTTCGCCAGGGACGCCTATAATTCACCCCTCCACTTT. It is translated as CASSFARDAYNSPLHF.

Ten or more counts support this clonotype. This sequence joins TRBV11-1 and TRBJ2-1; D not certain. The length of the CDR3 is 12 residues. Trimming stripped 5 bases from V and 7 bases from J, with 9 bases between. Looked up from germline, CDR1 is SGHAT and CDR2 is FQDESV (reference sequence). The DNA of the CDR3 is TGTGCCAGCAGCCCCGCCCCGAATGAGCAGTTCTTC. It specifies CASSPAPNEQFF.

The rearrangement joins TRBV6-1 to TRBJ1-2; TRBD1 is a possible D gene (5 bases). Germline V gene data show CDR1 as MNHNS and CDR2 as SASEGT. The V gene lost 5 bases and the J gene lost 8 bases, with 15 bases spanning the gap. There are 13 residues in the CDR3. CDR3 in amino acids: CASSYGSGVGYTF. In DNA form, the CDR3 reads TGTGCCAGCAGTTACGGTTCGGGGGTCGGCTACACCTTC.

This clonotype was counted only a few times. The rearrangement links TRBV20-1 to TRBJ2-3; D perhaps matches TRBD2 (5 bases). There are 13 residues in the CDR3. V lost 7 bases to trimming and J lost 6 bases, with 17 bases between them. The germline V gene encodes CDR1 DFQATT and CDR2 SNEGSKA (reference sequence). The CDR3 DNA follows: TGCAGTGAATTAAAGGGAGTTAGGGATACGCAGTATTTT. It is translated as CSELKGVRDTQYF.

V is TRBV6-2 or TRBV6-3 and J is TRBJ2-3, with D possibly matching TRBD1 (5 bases). CDR1 and CDR2 (germline): MNHEY, SVGEGT. V lost 2 bases and J 7 bases, leaving 7 bases between the germline ends. The CDR3 runs to 12 residues. The CDR3, as DNA: TGTGCCAGCAGTTACCCGGACAATACGCAGTATTTT. This gives the protein CASSYPDNTQYF.

A few counts support this clonotype. The rearrangement links TRBV27 to TRBJ1-1; no clear D gene. V was pared by 0 bases and J by 0 bases, with 8 bases between. The CDR3 is 15 amino acids. Germline V gene lookup returns CDR1 MNHEY and CDR2 SMNVEV (reference sequence). CDR3 loop: CASSLSKGVNTEAFF. The DNA for the CDR3 is TGTGCCAGCAGTTTATCGAAGGGTGTGAACACTGAAGCTTTCTTT.

This clonotype was seen ten or more times. V and J are TRBV7-9 and TRBJ2-3, with TRBD2 matching over 8 bases. The trim removed 11 bases at V and 3 bases at J, leaving 13 bases unmatched. Germline loops: CDR1 SEHNR, CDR2 FQNEAQ (reference sequence). CDR3 length equals 15 residues. The CDR3 loop reads CAGHGLGRETDTQYF. CDR3 sequence (DNA): TGTGCCGGCCATGGGCTCGGGAGGGAAACAGATACGCAGTATTTT.

The gene calls are TRBV5-5 and TRBJ2-7; D unclear. The CDR3 length is 17 residues. V was trimmed by 4 bases and J by 0 bases, leaving 20 bases between them. CDR1 is SGHKS and CDR2 is YYEKEE in the germline V gene (reference sequence). The CDR3 loop reads CASSPTDLVPYSYEQYF. The CDR3 DNA is TGTGCCAGCAGCCCGACTGACCTAGTCCCATACTCCTACGAGCAGTACTTC. Full variable domain (outside the CDR3, taken from reference TRBV5-5 and TRBJ2-7): DAGVTQSPTHLIKTRGQQVTLRCSPISGHKSVSWYQQVLGQGPQFIFQYYEKEERGRGNFPDRFSARQFPNYSSELNVNALLLGDSALYLCASSPTDLVPYSYEQYFGPGTRLTVT.

This clonotype was counted only a few times. V usage is TRBV27 and J usage is TRBJ2-5; 14 positions agree with TRBD2. V lost 5 bases to trimming and J lost 4 bases; unmatched junction nucleotides: 9. Germline values: CDR1 MNHEY, CDR2 SMNVEV (reference sequence). The CDR3 extends over 17 amino acids. The CDR3 nucleotides are TGTGCCAGCAGTGAGACTAGCGGGGGGGCCTTAAGAGAGACCCAGTACTTC. It codes for CASSETSGGALRETQYF.

The table lists this clonotype with many counts. The chain carries TRBV12-3 or TRBV12-4 and TRBJ2-7, with TRBD1 as a possible D gene (6 bases). Trimming cost V 4 bases and J 4 bases, with 11 bases left between them. This CDR3 region has 13 residues. This CDR3 reads CASSSSGTYEQYF. The CDR3 nucleotides are TGTGCCAGCAGTTCCTCTGGGACATACGAGCAGTACTTC.

This clonotype has only a few counts. The J gene is TRBJ2-3, the V gene TRBV24-1; D is possibly TRBD1 (6 bases). Germline CDR1 and CDR2: KGHDR and SFDVKD. Trimming took 4 bases from V and 0 from J, leaving 10 bases between them. There are 15 residues in the CDR3. CDR3 sequence reads: CATSEHRASTDTQYF. The CDR3 DNA is TGTGCCACCAGTGAACACAGGGCTAGCACAGATACGCAGTATTTT.

This rearrangement joins TRBV6-1 to TRBJ1-5; tentative D call: TRBD1 (6 bases). Looked up from germline, CDR1 is MNHNS and CDR2 is SASEGT. V shed 5 bases and J shed 1 base, with 15 bases lying between them. This CDR3 comprises 16 residues. The CDR3 reads CASSYRGGGSNQPQHF. CDR3 DNA sequence: TGTGCCAGCAGTTATAGGGGAGGGGGGAGCAATCAGCCCCAGCATTTT.

This clonotype was counted a few times. J is TRBJ1-5 and V is TRBV4-1; 9 nucleotides agree with TRBD1. Germline loops: CDR1 MGHRA, CDR2 YSYEKL. The V segment lost 3 bases and the J segment 9 bases; nucleotides outside the gene matches: 33. The CDR3 covers 23 residues. The CDR3 coding sequence is TGCGCCAGCAGCCATTTGGGAGGGAGTCGGAGACGGGACAGGGAGTATTTTGTACGGCCCCAGCATTTT. It is translated as CASSHLGGSRRRDREYFVRPQHF.

This sequence joins TRBV20-1 and TRBJ2-1, with D possibly TRBD1 on 5 matching bases. V lost 3 bases and J 2 bases, leaving 11 bases between the germline ends. This CDR3 region has 14 residues. CDR1 DFQATT and CDR2 SNEGSKA come from the germline V gene (reference sequence). The CDR3 spells CSARAGSPYNEQFF. CDR3 DNA sequence: TGCAGTGCTAGGGCAGGGTCTCCCTACAATGAGCAGTTCTTC.

The chain combines TRBV10-3 with TRBJ2-1; D unresolved. The CDR3 is 14 amino acids. V lost 0 bases and J 6 bases, leaving 9 bases between the germline ends. Germline V gene data show CDR1 as ENHRY and CDR2 as SYGVKD. Written as DNA, the CDR3 is TGTGCCATCAGTGAGTCTGAACACGGCAATGAGCAGTTCTTC. Amino acid sequence: CAISESEHGNEQFF.

A few counts support this clonotype. The rearrangement links TRBV19 to TRBJ1-6; D gene uncertain. V gave up 3 bases and J gave up 1 base, with 7 bases separating them. The CDR3 sequence is 15 residues long. Per the germline V gene, CDR1 is LNHDA and CDR2 is SQIVND (reference sequence). CDR3 DNA sequence: TGTGCCAGTAGTATGCTGGGGTCCTATAATTCACCCCTCCACTTT. Translated: CASSMLGSYNSPLHF.

This clonotype appeared a few times. The rearrangement links TRBV6-2 or TRBV6-3 to TRBJ2-1; 11 bases are shared with TRBD2. The CDR3 runs to 15 residues. J lost 9 bases, V lost 5 bases, and 9 bases had no gene match. Germline V gene data show CDR1 as MNHEY and CDR2 as SVGEGT. CDR3 nucleotide sequence: TGTGCCAGCAGTAATCCGGGACTAGCGGCAACTGAGCAGTTCTTC. Residues: CASSNPGLAATEQFF.

This clonotype was counted only a few times. This chain connects TRBV4-2 to TRBJ2-1; 8 bases match TRBD2. Losses at the gene ends were 3 bases for V and 5 bases for J; bases not matched to a gene: 15. This CDR3 comprises 18 residues. Looked up from germline, CDR1 is LGHNA and CDR2 is YNFKEQ. The CDR3, as DNA: TGTGCCAGCAGCCAGGAGGTCACGGTGGTAGCGGGAAACAATGAGCAGTTCTTC. It is translated as CASSQEVTVVAGNNEQFF.

This clonotype was detected ten times or more. This sequence joins TRBV2 and TRBJ2-1; 10 bases fit TRBD2. After removal of 9 bases from V and 4 bases from J, the junction contained 6 bases not matched to a gene. Per germline, CDR1 SNHLY and CDR2 FYNNEI. The CDR3 is 14 residues long. This chain's CDR3 is CASRLAGVYNEQFF. The CDR3 bases are TGTGCCAGTCGCCTAGCGGGGGTATACAATGAGCAGTTCTTC.

This clonotype was counted between two and nine times. The chain is built from TRBV12-3 or TRBV12-4 and TRBJ2-7; possibly TRBD1 for D (6 bases). V was pared by 5 bases and J by 3 bases, with 17 bases between. The CDR3 covers 15 residues. The CDR3 is CASSPDGGGLYEQYF. The CDR3 nucleotides read TGTGCCAGCAGTCCGGACGGTGGGGGCCTCTACGAGCAGTACTTC.